This T cell receptor beta chain was captured by sequencing in a study of vaccination and CD4 T cells after COVID-19. Study details: Drawing of post-COVID samples took place a median roughly 97 days after diagnosis (range 35 to 161). General study findings and limits: Apart from involving relatively few convalescent patients, the work omitted early post-infection timepoints.

Remarks on this clonotype: The antigen remains unidentified.

The treatment: roughly 10-day PBMC culture with coronavirus spike peptide pools or control peptides (ViraFEST assay). The unexposed donor provided CD4+ T cells, which were taken before the COVID-19 pandemic (2011-2018). Before TCRs were sequenced, ViraFEST expanded antigen-specific T cells with peptide pools. The Oncomine TCR Beta short-read assay sequenced DNA from cultured CD4+ T cells. The template was genomic DNA from cultured CD4+ T cells. TCRdb used MiXCR to reprocess the PCR reads, holding one entry per CDR3 protein. Here the sample spans around 10,000 distinct CDR3 sequences, 30% to 35% being singletons. Trimming removed 3 bases from V and 0 bases from J, with 14 bases in between. The CDR3 covers 16 residues. Germline V CDR1 and CDR2: MDHEN, SYDVKM.

J is TRBJ1-2 and V is TRBV28; D unclear. Sequencing was carried out using CD4+ T cells from blood, cultured in vitro. The source is a human donor in good health. CDR3 sequence: CASSLFWQFANYGYTF. CDR3 DNA sequence: TGTGCCAGCAGTTTGTTTTGGCAGTTCGCTAACTATGGCTACACCTTC.